This T cell receptor beta chain originates from a study of blood T cell repertoires in COVID-19. On this clone itself: The same CDR3 also results from other DNA sequences found in this sample.

Germline CDR1 reads SGHRS; CDR2 reads YFSETQ. CDR3 length: 16 residues. The V and J ends lost 0 bases and 0 bases, in that order; junction bases with no gene match: 3. The data were produced by immunoSEQ multiplex PCR, yet TCRdb's version contains in-frame clones alone and is incomplete. This table holds 200,000 to 250,000 clones, roughly 75% found once. The sequencing input was peripheral blood. The clonotype comes from a woman in her 70s with acute or convalescent COVID-19. V is TRBV5-1 and J is TRBJ2-3, with TRBD2 matching over 8 bases. CDR3 loop: CASSLVASGSTDTQYF. CDR3 in DNA: TGCGCCAGCAGCTTGGTGGCTAGCGGGAGCACAGATACGCAGTATTTT. Combining the CDR3 with reference TRBV5-1 and TRBJ2-3 gives the whole variable domain KAGVTQTPRYLIKTRGQQVTLSCSPISGHRSVSWYQQTPGQGLQFLFEYFSETQRNKGNFPGRFSGRQFSNSRSEMNVSTLELGDSALYLCASSLVASGSTDTQYFGPGTRLTVL.